The 22 T cell receptor beta chains below come from one sample, sequenced in a study of OX40 agonist ivuxolimab in advanced cancers. Measured with immunoSEQ multiplex PCR; TCRdb has only the in-frame clones, and not every one. The sample records about 57,000 clones, approximately 82% being singletons. Sequenced here: CD4+ or CD8+ T cells sorted from blood, sampled in a trial of the OX40 agonist ivuxolimab. The receptors derive from an adult with an advanced solid tumor such as melanoma, head and neck, liver or kidney cancer.

The chain has TRBV18 and TRBJ2-1, with 10 bases matching TRBD1. Germline loops: CDR1 KGHSH, CDR2 LQKENI. V lost 4 bases to trimming and J lost 10 bases; unmatched junction nucleotides: 13. The CDR3 is 16 residues long. The CDR3 coding sequence is TGTGCCAGCTCACAGTCGGGACAGGGGACGGCTAGGGAGCAGTTCTTC. This encodes CASSQSGQGTAREQFF.

The chain is built from TRBV5-6 and TRBJ2-1; D remains ambiguous. The CDR3 has 13 amino acids. The germline V gene encodes CDR1 SGHDT and CDR2 YYEEEE. V was pared by 7 bases and J by 9 bases, with 17 bases between. CDR3 DNA: TGTGCCAGCCTCTTGGGCCCCGTGGGTGAGCAGTTCTTC. It codes for CASLLGPVGEQFF. Based on the CDR3 plus reference TRBV5-6 and TRBJ2-1, the full variable domain is DAGVTQSPTHLIKTRGQQVTLRCSPKSGHDTVSWYQQALGQGPQFIFQYYEEEERQRGNFPDRFSGHQFPNYSSELNVNALLLGDSALYLCASLLGPVGEQFFGPGTRLTVL.

This rearrangement joins TRBV2 to TRBJ2-1; D may be TRBD1 (5 bases). This CDR3 is built from 13 residues. Trimming removed 5 bases at V and 2 bases at J, with 7 bases between. The germline gives CDR1 SNHLY, CDR2 FYNNEI. DNA of the CDR3: TGTGCCAGCAGTCTGGACACCTACAATGAGCAGTTCTTC. Translation gives CASSLDTYNEQFF. Full variable domain (outside the CDR3, taken from reference TRBV2 and TRBJ2-1): EPEVTQTPSHQVTQMGQEVILRCVPISNHLYFYWYRQILGQKVEFLVSFYNNEISEKSEIFDDQFSVERPDGSNFTLKIRSTKLEDSAMYFCASSLDTYNEQFFGPGTRLTVL.

About this clone itself: The junction shows a germline mismatch at one end, possibly a read error. The gene calls are TRBV7-7 and TRBJ2-2; D is undetermined. This CDR3 comprises 13 residues. CDR1 is SSHAT, CDR2 FNYEAQ, per germline (reference sequence). CDR3 protein: CASSPQLGGELFF. The CDR3 coding sequence is TGTGCTAGCAGCCCCCAACTCGGCGGGGAGCTGTTTTTT.

The V call is TRBV18, the J call TRBJ2-5, with D perhaps TRBD1 (6 bases). V shed 6 bases and J shed 2 bases, with 10 bases lying between them. Germline V gives CDR1 KGHSH, CDR2 LQKENI. This CDR3 spans 13 amino acids. The DNA for the CDR3 is TGTGCCAGCTCTCCTAGGGGGCAAGAGACCCAGTACTTC. It is translated as CASSPRGQETQYF. Drawing the rest from reference TRBV18 and TRBJ2-5, the complete variable domain is NAGVMQNPRHLVRRRGQEARLRCSPMKGHSHVYWYRQLPEEGLKFMVYLQKENIIDESGMPKERFSAEFPKEGPSILRIQQVVRGDSAAYFCASSPRGQETQYFGPGTRLLVL.

In its sample, this clone was seen a few times. The V call is TRBV13, the J call TRBJ2-7; D is unclear. The germline gives CDR1 PRHDT, CDR2 FYEKMQ (reference sequence). The CDR3 sequence is 15 residues long. V was cut by 5 bases and J by 3 bases, with 17 bases left in between. In DNA form, the CDR3 reads TGTGCCAGCAGCCCCACCCCGGGCCTACTCTACGAGCAGTACTTC. It translates to CASSPTPGLLYEQYF.

The CDR3 protein is CASSLLFGETQYF. Written as DNA, the CDR3 is TGTGCCAGCAGCTTGCTATTTGGGGAGACCCAGTACTTC. The V call is TRBV5-6, the J call TRBJ2-5; D not resolved. CDR1 is SGHDT and CDR2 is YYEEEE in the germline V gene. V lost 1 base and J lost 5, with 9 bases in between. The CDR3 spans 13 residues.

V is TRBV28 and J is TRBJ2-1; maybe TRBD2 (6 bases). The germline gives CDR1 MDHEN, CDR2 SYDVKM. Trimming removed 2 bases at V and 4 bases at J, with 9 bases between. The CDR3 is 14 amino acids. The CDR3 loop is CASSLLSGYNEQFF. For the CDR3, the DNA is TGTGCCAGCAGTTTACTTAGCGGTTACAATGAGCAGTTCTTC.

As concerns this clone: The DNA is left out, because the CDR3 cannot be placed on it with certainty; the CDR3 is given as TCRdb lists it. This chain's CDR3 is CSVRFGEGYNSPLHF. The rearrangement uses TRBV29-1 and TRBJ1-6. The CDR3 extends over 15 residues, inclusive of both ends. Looked up from germline, CDR1 is SQVTM and CDR2 is ANQGSEA.

This chain joins TRBV5-1 and TRBJ2-6; 7 bases fit TRBD2. Trimming took 4 bases from V and 2 from J; bases not matched to a gene: 6. Germline V gene lookup returns CDR1 SGHRS and CDR2 YFSETQ. This CDR3 is 16 amino acids long. CDR3 sequence reads: CASSENSGAGANVLTF. As DNA, the CDR3 is TGCGCCAGCAGCGAGAACAGCGGGGCTGGGGCCAACGTCCTGACTTTC.

This chain uses TRBV6-5 with TRBJ2-2; TRBD1 might be the D (5 bases). The V and J ends lost 6 bases and 7 bases respectively, with 9 bases between them. CDR3 length: 12 residues. Germline-derived CDR1 and CDR2 are MNHEY and SVGAGI. The CDR3 coding sequence is TGTGCCAGCAGCCTAAGGGGCGGGGAGCTGTTTTTT. This codes for CASSLRGGELFF.

The CDR3: CASSRTARNEKLFF. The CDR3 nucleotides are TGTGCCAGCAGCAGGACAGCGAGGAATGAAAAACTGTTTTTT. The rearrangement joins TRBV7-9 to TRBJ1-4; TRBD1 might be the D (6 bases). This CDR3 has 14 residues. Trimming removed 5 bases from V and 5 bases from J, with 12 bases in between. CDR1 is SEHNR and CDR2 is FQNEAQ in the germline V gene (reference sequence).

This clone was seen a handful of times. The rearrangement joins TRBV25-1 to TRBJ1-2, with D uncertain. The germline gives CDR1 MGHDK, CDR2 SYGVNS. The CDR3 covers 14 residues. V shed 0 bases and J shed 2 bases, with 7 bases lying between them. CDR3 loop: CASSEYTMNYGYTF. The CDR3 DNA reads TGTGCCAGCAGTGAATATACGATGAACTATGGCTACACCTTC.

This clone has a handful of counts. The J gene is TRBJ2-7, the V gene TRBV5-8; TRBD2 agrees at 7 bases. The CDR3 loop spans 15 amino acids. The V gene's germline CDR1 is SGHTS and CDR2 YDEGEE. V gave up 4 bases and J gave up 0 bases; unmatched junction bases: 7. CDR3 sequence: CASSSRTSGSYEQYF. Here the CDR3 DNA reads TGTGCCAGCAGCAGCCGGACTAGTGGCTCCTACGAGCAGTACTTC.

The V gene is TRBV5-4, the J gene TRBJ2-1, with TRBD2 matching over 7 bases. The CDR3 runs 15 residues. Germline CDR1 and CDR2: SGHNT and YYREEE (reference sequence). Trimming cost V 0 bases and J 2 bases; bases outside gene matches: 2. The CDR3 bases are TGTGCCAGCAGCTTGGATCGGGGGGCCTACAATGAGCAGTTCTTC. It is translated as CASSLDRGAYNEQFF.

This clone has just a few counts. V and J are TRBV11-1 and TRBJ2-2; D is uncertain. CDR3 length: 13 amino acids. Germline CDR1 reads SGHAT; CDR2 reads FQDESV (reference sequence). V lost 1 base to trimming and J lost 5 bases, with 5 bases between them. The CDR3 sequence: CASSLGSTGELFF. The CDR3 DNA reads as TGTGCCAGCAGCTTAGGGTCAACCGGGGAGCTGTTTTTT.

This clone has only one observation. The chain employs TRBV29-1 and TRBJ2-5; D not certain. The CDR3 length is 12 residues. The germline V gene has CDR1 SQVTM and CDR2 ANQGSEA. Trimming took off 4 bases at V and 2 bases at J, with 8 bases between the two ends. CDR3 loop: CSVGGFQETQYF. CDR3 coding DNA: TGCAGCGTTGGTGGCTTTCAAGAGACCCAGTACTTC.

The chain couples TRBV18 to TRBJ2-3, with TRBD1 matching over 7 bases. The CDR3 runs 15 residues. Trimming at V came to 2 bases and at J to 2 bases, leaving 4 bases not matched to a gene. From germline, CDR1 is KGHSH and CDR2 LQKENI. CDR3 DNA: TGTGCCAGCTCACCATCCCAGGGGGTCACAGATACGCAGTATTTT. As protein: CASSPSQGVTDTQYF.

J is TRBJ2-2 and V is TRBV2; 7 nucleotides agree with TRBD1. Germline V gives CDR1 SNHLY, CDR2 FYNNEI. The CDR3 covers 14 residues. The junction had 2 bases not matched to a gene; V was cut back by 2 bases and J by 5 bases. The CDR3 loop reads CASSERGPTGELFF. The CDR3 region has the DNA TGTGCCAGCAGTGAAAGGGGGCCAACCGGGGAGCTGTTTTTT.

The V gene is TRBV19, the J gene TRBJ2-6, with D possibly being TRBD1 or TRBD2 (5 bases each). The length of the CDR3 is 19 residues. Germline lookup yields CDR1 LNHDA and CDR2 SQIVND (reference sequence). The V end lost 7 bases, the J end lost 0 bases, and 22 bases lay between the germline ends. Written as DNA, the CDR3 is TGTGCCAGTACCCTCCGGACGGGACCACCCTACTCTGGGGCCAACGTCCTGACTTTC. Its protein is CASTLRTGPPYSGANVLTF.

V and J are TRBV5-4 and TRBJ2-1; D possibly corresponds to TRBD1 (6 bases). The V gene's germline CDR1 is SGHNT and CDR2 YYREEE (reference sequence). V gave up 3 bases and J gave up 8 bases, with 24 bases separating them. The CDR3 consists of 17 residues. The CDR3 here is CASSYYNREGGLHEQFF. The CDR3 bases are TGTGCCAGCAGCTACTACAACAGGGAAGGTGGACTCCATGAGCAGTTCTTC.

V is TRBV29-1 and J is TRBJ1-4; D possibly corresponds to TRBD1 (6 bases). Per germline, CDR1 SQVTM and CDR2 ANQGSEA. The V and J ends lost 7 bases and 0 bases respectively, with 12 bases between them. This CDR3 is 14 amino acids long. The CDR3 DNA follows: TGCAGCGCTAGGACAGTTACAACTAATGAAAAACTGTTTTTT. Amino acids: CSARTVTTNEKLFF.